The clone carrying this TCR beta chain has only one observation. Its antigen is currently unknown. This sample stems from a study of cytomegalovirus exposure and HLA in healthy donors. Study-level points and caveats: Most subjects' HLA-A and HLA-B alleles were reportedly predicted from TCR beta sequences. The productive fraction for most TCR beta V segments was about 87% or about 30% in an earlier analysis. TCR beta sequences numbering about 17,000 were associated with HLA alleles at 0.05 false discovery rate in a later analysis. It was 164 TCR beta chains that were listed as cytomegalovirus-associated.

V dropped 4 bases and J dropped 7; count of bases not matched to a gene: 9. The CDR3 spans 15 residues. From germline, CDR1 is SGHTS and CDR2 YDEGEE. PCR amplification relied on 60 Vbeta primers (plus 13 Jbeta primers). Generated by immunoSEQ multiplex PCR, the TCRdb table keeps only in-frame clones and is missing some. The sample has 100,000 to 120,000 clones, 76% seen once. The receptor was derived from a man aged 40-49 years in good health and CMV-seropositive. Sequenced input: PBMCs. The chain recombines TRBV5-8 with TRBJ1-4; 8 nucleotides align to TRBD1. As DNA, the CDR3 is TGTGCCAGCAGCCTCCGTGGTGACAGGGGTGAAAAACTGTTTTTT. Translation: CASSLRGDRGEKLFF.